This TCR beta chain was recovered during a study of blood T cells in healthy people across ages. Combining a sample-barcoded 5' primer with a J-beta primer mix, a second PCR ran for roughly 7 to 11 cycles. TCRdb re-called the 5' RACE reads through MiXCR, storing one row per CDR3 protein. The sample contains about 800,000 distinct CDR3 sequences, approximately 25% of which appear only once. These data were also filed under a second study, of T cells of mothers and their children.

This TCR was recovered from a boy between 10 and 17 years old in good health. Material: blood.

The CDR3 nucleotides read TGTGCCAGCAGTCAGCAACGAGAGACCCAGTACTTC. The encoded protein is CASSQQRETQYF. The chain joins TRBV28 to TRBJ2-7, with no clear D. Gene TRBJ2-5 matches the end of the DNA better, so the J call may be wrong. This CDR3 spans 12 amino acids. Germline V lookup: CDR1 MDHEN, CDR2 SYDVKM.